Given below is one T cell receptor (beta chain) in context. Researchers prepared the TCRbeta library using unique molecular identifiers, the study reports. MiXCR, applied by TCRdb to the PCR reads, yields one record per CDR3 protein. The data show fewer than 120,000 distinct CDR3 sequences, with 9% to 12% seen just once and approximately 7.6% held by the top ten. These data come from a study of T-cell reconstitution after alpha-beta-depleted transplantation in children. With V trimmed by 7 bases and J by 13 bases, 10 bases remained unmatched. From germline, CDR1 is MNHNY and CDR2 SVGAGI (reference sequence). The CDR3 consists of 12 residues.

The sample in question was PBMCs from the stem cell graft donor, obtained from the stem cell graft. The origin of this receptor is a human donor who donated a stem cell graft to a child with acute lymphoblastic leukemia. The chain carries TRBV6-6 and TRBJ2-1; 7 bases agree with TRBD1. The CDR3 DNA reads TGTGCCAGCAACCTCCCCGGGGACAGTCAGTTCTTC. It is translated as CASNLPGDSQFF.